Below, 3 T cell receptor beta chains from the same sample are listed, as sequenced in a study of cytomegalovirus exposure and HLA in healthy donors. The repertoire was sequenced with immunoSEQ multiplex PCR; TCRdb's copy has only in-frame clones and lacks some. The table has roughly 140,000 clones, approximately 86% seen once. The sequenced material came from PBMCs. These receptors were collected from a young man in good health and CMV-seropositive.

The CDR3, as DNA: TGTGCCAGTACCGTGGGGGCCGTCGAGCAGTACTTC. Translating it yields CASTVGAVEQYF. The chain links TRBV27 to TRBJ2-7; possibly TRBD1 for D (6 bases). Per germline, CDR1 MNHEY and CDR2 SMNVEV (reference sequence). V lost 9 bases and J lost 6, with 15 bases in between. The CDR3 sequence is 12 residues long.

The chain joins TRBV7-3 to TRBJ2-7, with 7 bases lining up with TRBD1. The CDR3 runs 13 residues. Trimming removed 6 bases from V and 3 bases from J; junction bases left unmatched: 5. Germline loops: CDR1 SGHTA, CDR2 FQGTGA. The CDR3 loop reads CASSRGGGYEQYF. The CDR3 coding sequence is TGTGCCAGCAGTCGAGGGGGCGGCTACGAGCAGTACTTC.

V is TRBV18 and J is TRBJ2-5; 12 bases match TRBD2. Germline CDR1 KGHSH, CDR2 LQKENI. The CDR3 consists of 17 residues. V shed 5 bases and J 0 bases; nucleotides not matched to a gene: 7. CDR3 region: CASSWTSGELYQETQYF. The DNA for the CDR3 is TGTGCCAGCTCATGGACTAGCGGGGAGCTGTACCAAGAGACCCAGTACTTC. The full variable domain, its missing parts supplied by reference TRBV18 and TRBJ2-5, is NAGVMQNPRHLVRRRGQEARLRCSPMKGHSHVYWYRQLPEEGLKFMVYLQKENIIDESGMPKERFSAEFPKEGPSILRIQQVVRGDSAAYFCASSWTSGELYQETQYFGPGTRLLVL.